Here is one T cell receptor (beta chain) with its context. This sample stems from a study of technical replicates of blood from several donors. The V end was cut by 5 bases, the J end by 9 bases, with 17 bases between. The V gene's germline CDR1 is SGHTA and CDR2 FQGTGA. The CDR3 contains 14 residues. Method: immunoSEQ multiplex PCR; TCRdb's copy keeps in-frame clones and lacks some. The table lists some 80,000 clones, approximately 97% of them singletons. This chain connects TRBV7-3 to TRBJ2-1; TRBD2 might be the D (5 bases). The clonotype originates from a human donor in good health. Specimen: T cells isolated from PBMCs. CDR3 amino acids: CASSRTLLGGEQFF. CDR3 bases: TGTGCCAGCAGCCGAACTTTACTAGGCGGTGAGCAGTTCTTC.